This is a list of T cell receptor beta chains from one sample in a study of cytomegalovirus exposure and HLA in healthy donors. The assay was immunoSEQ multiplex PCR, and TCRdb's table has in-frame clones only and misses some. The sample carries more than 100,000 clones, more than 75% recorded once. Sample: PBMCs. These receptors were obtained from a male donor in good health and CMV-seronegative. CDR3s include the opening cysteine and the closing phenylalanine or tryptophan. D genes are given only for firm matches. The listing skips clone size in some rows; elsewhere it reads once, few, many or a size class.

clone_size: -
v_call: TRBV27
d_call: TRBD1
j_call: TRBJ1-5
cdr3_nt: TGTGCCAGCAGTTTATCGCCTGGGACAGGGGTTCAGCCCCAGCATTTT
cdr3_aa: CASSLSPGTGVQPQHF

clone_size: -
v_call: TRBV12-5
d_call: -
j_call: TRBJ2-7
cdr3_nt: TGTGCTAGTGGTTTGGTAGAGACAACCTACGAGCAGTACTTC
cdr3_aa: CASGLVETTYEQYF

clone_size: -
v_call: TRBV4-1
d_call: -
j_call: TRBJ2-1
cdr3_nt: TGCGCCAGCAGCCAAGACCCCACCCCAGACAATGAGCAGTTCTTC
cdr3_aa: CASSQDPTPDNEQFF

clone_size: -
v_call: TRBV27
d_call: TRBD1
j_call: TRBJ1-2
cdr3_nt: TGTGCCAGCAGTTTCGGACAGGATTATGGCTACACCTTC
cdr3_aa: CASSFGQDYGYTF

clone_size: few
v_call: TRBV4-3
d_call: TRBD1
j_call: TRBJ1-2
cdr3_nt: TGCGCCAGCAGCCTCGCCCGGGACAGAACTAATGGCTACACCTTC
cdr3_aa: CASSLARDRTNGYTF

clone_size: -
v_call: TRBV5-1
d_call: TRBD2
j_call: TRBJ2-2
cdr3_nt: TGCGCCAGCAGCACAAGCGGGGGGGCCTACACCGGGGAGCTGTTTTTT
cdr3_aa: CASSTSGGAYTGELFF

clone_size: -
v_call: TRBV2
d_call: TRBD2
j_call: TRBJ2-3
cdr3_nt: TGTGCCAGCAGTGTGGAGCCTAGCGGGGGAACAGATACGCAGTATTTT
cdr3_aa: CASSVEPSGGTDTQYF

clone_size: -
v_call: TRBV2
d_call: TRBD2
j_call: TRBJ2-4
cdr3_nt: TGTGCCAGCAGTTTTCGCGGGGGACAAAACATTCAGTACTTC
cdr3_aa: CASSFRGGQNIQYF

clone_size: few
v_call: TRBV18
d_call: TRBD1
j_call: TRBJ1-4
cdr3_nt: TGTGCCAGCTCGCCTGCCTACGGGACAGAGGTGTTTTTT
cdr3_aa: CASSPAYGTEVFF

clone_size: -
v_call: TRBV6-5
d_call: -
j_call: TRBJ1-1
cdr3_nt: TGTGCCACCCAATACCCCAGCGGCACTGAAGCTTTCTTT
cdr3_aa: CATQYPSGTEAFF

clone_size: -
v_call: TRBV7-9
d_call: -
j_call: TRBJ2-6
cdr3_nt: TGTGCCAGCAGCTTAGTAGGGGGAGCTGGGGCCAACGTCCTGACTTTC
cdr3_aa: CASSLVGGAGANVLTF

clone_size: -
v_call: TRBV19
d_call: TRBD1
j_call: TRBJ1-4
cdr3_nt: TGTGCCAGTTCCGGGACAGGGGGCGCGGGGATTGGGGAAAAACTGTTTTTT
cdr3_aa: CASSGTGGAGIGEKLFF

clone_size: -
v_call: TRBV5-1
d_call: TRBD1
j_call: TRBJ2-4
cdr3_nt: TGCGCCAGCAGCTTAGCGGGACAGGGAAACATTCAGTACTTC
cdr3_aa: CASSLAGQGNIQYF

clone_size: -
v_call: TRBV5-1
d_call: -
j_call: TRBJ1-5
cdr3_nt: TGCGCCAGCAGCTTGGCCACAGGGAACAATCAGCCCCAGCATTTT
cdr3_aa: CASSLATGNNQPQHF

clone_size: -
v_call: TRBV5-1
d_call: TRBD2
j_call: TRBJ2-5
cdr3_nt: TGCGCCAGCAGCTTTAGCGGGGGGGCCGTTGAGACCCAGTACTTC
cdr3_aa: CASSFSGGAVETQYF

clone_size: -
v_call: TRBV5-6
d_call: -
j_call: TRBJ1-5
cdr3_nt: TGTGCCAGCAGCCCGGGATCTTTCGGGGAAAATCAGCCCCAGCATTTT
cdr3_aa: CASSPGSFGENQPQHF